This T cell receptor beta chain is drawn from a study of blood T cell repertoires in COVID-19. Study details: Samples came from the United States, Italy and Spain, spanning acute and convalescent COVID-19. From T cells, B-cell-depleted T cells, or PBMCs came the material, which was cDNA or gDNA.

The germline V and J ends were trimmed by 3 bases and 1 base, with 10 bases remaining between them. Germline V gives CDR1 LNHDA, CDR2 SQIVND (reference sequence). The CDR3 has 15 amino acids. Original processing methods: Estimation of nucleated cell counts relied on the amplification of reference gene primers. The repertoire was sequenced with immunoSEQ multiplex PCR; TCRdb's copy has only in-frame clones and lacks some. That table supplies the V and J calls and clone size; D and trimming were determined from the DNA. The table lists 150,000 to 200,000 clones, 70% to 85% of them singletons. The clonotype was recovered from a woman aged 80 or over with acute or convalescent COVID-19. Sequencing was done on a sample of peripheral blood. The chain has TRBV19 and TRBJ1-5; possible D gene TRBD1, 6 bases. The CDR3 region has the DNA TGTGCCAGTAGTATTAGGGGGTCCAGCAATCAGCCCCAGCATTTT. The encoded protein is CASSIRGSSNQPQHF.